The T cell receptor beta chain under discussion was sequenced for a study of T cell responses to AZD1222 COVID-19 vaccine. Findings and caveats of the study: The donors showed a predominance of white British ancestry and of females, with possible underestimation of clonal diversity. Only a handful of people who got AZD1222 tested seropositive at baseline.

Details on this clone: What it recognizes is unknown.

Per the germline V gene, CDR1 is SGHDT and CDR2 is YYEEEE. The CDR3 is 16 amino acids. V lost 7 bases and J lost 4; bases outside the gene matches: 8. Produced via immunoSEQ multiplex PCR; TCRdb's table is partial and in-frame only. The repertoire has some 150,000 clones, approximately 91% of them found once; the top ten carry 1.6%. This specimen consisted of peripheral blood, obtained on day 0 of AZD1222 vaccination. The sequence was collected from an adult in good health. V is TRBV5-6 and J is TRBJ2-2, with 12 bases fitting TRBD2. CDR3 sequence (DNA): TGTGCCAGCTGGTCTAGCGGGAGGGTTACCACCGGGGAGCTGTTTTTT. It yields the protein CASWSSGRVTTGELFF. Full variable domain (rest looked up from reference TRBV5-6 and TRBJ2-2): DAGVTQSPTHLIKTRGQQVTLRCSPKSGHDTVSWYQQALGQGPQFIFQYYEEEERQRGNFPDRFSGHQFPNYSSELNVNALLLGDSALYLCASWSSGRVTTGELFFGEGSRLTVL.